What follows describes a single T cell receptor beta chain. What it binds is unknown. This record comes from a study of T cell responses to AZD1222 COVID-19 vaccine. Study-level results: The peak T cell response came first, and repertoires were sampled only after it. Nearly half of spike-specific TCRs reportedly target variant regions that are unmutated in the B.1.351 and B.1.1.7 variants.

Libraries were prepared by immunoSEQ multiplex PCR; TCRdb keeps only in-frame clonotypes and omits some of them. The sample has over 100,000 clones, 90% seen once. The CDR3 contains 14 residues. The germline gives CDR1 MDHEN, CDR2 SYDVKM. J gave up 7 bases and V 2 bases, and 4 bases lay outside the gene matches. The sequences come from peripheral blood, collected on day 0 of AZD1222 vaccination. The source is an adult in good health. The rearrangement links TRBV28 to TRBJ2-1; the match to TRBD1 covers 8 bases. The CDR3 sequence: CASSLQGAWNEQFF. The CDR3 DNA reads as TGTGCCAGCAGTTTACAGGGGGCGTGGAATGAGCAGTTCTTC.